One sample yielded the 22 T cell receptor beta chains listed below, sequenced in a study of response to subunit inactivated influenza vaccine. In TCRdb, the RT-PCR reads were re-called with MiXCR into one record per CDR3 protein. Among 650,000 to 800,000 distinct CDR3 sequences listed, around 20% were seen once. Here the sequenced sample was PBMCs from blood, taken 4 to 6 days after vaccination. The receptor source for this set is a man aged 45-65 years who received an inactivated influenza vaccine.

There are a few counts of this clonotype. The V call is TRBV12-3 or TRBV12-4, the J call TRBJ1-5; no firm D call. The ends were cut back, 6 bases at V and 3 bases at J, with 12 bases in the middle. The CDR3 sequence is 14 residues long. This chain's CDR3 is CASSIDPFNQPQHF. The DNA for the CDR3 is TGTGCCAGCAGCATTGATCCTTTCAATCAGCCCCAGCATTTT.

This chain joins TRBV6-6 and TRBJ1-5, with no clear D. The CDR3 contains 12 residues. Germline assignment: CDR1 MNHNY and CDR2 SVGAGI (reference sequence). Trimming removed 8 bases from V and 2 bases from J, with 7 bases in between. The CDR3 sequence is CASQEGNQPQHF. The CDR3 DNA follows: TGTGCCAGCCAGGAGGGCAATCAGCCCCAGCATTTT.

The chain couples TRBV6-1 to TRBJ1-1; no firm D call. The CDR3 runs 13 residues. Trimming cost V 7 bases and J 1 base, with 10 bases left between them. Germline-derived CDR1 and CDR2 are MNHNS and SASEGT. As DNA, the CDR3 is TGTGCCAGCAATAACGGACGGAACACTGAAGCTTTCTTT. Its protein product is CASNNGRNTEAFF.

This clonotype was observed a handful of times. This chain links TRBV6-1 with TRBJ2-4; D may be TRBD1 (6 bases). Germline CDR1 and CDR2: MNHNS and SASEGT. V was shortened by 6 bases and J by 1 base, with 10 bases between the two germline ends. The CDR3 runs 14 residues. The CDR3: CASRRQGAKNIQYF. CDR3 bases: TGTGCCAGCAGGCGCCAGGGGGCCAAAAACATTCAGTACTTC.

The CDR3 loop reads CATSRAGRFETQYF. CDR3 DNA: TGTGCCACCAGCAGAGCGGGTAGATTTGAGACCCAGTACTTC. The rearrangement joins TRBV15 to TRBJ2-5; no clear D gene. V dropped 1 base and J dropped 5 bases, with 11 bases sitting between them. The CDR3 has 14 residues. Germline V CDR1 and CDR2: LNHNV, YYDKDF (reference sequence).

V is TRBV29-1 and J is TRBJ1-6; TRBD1 matches at 7 bases. V lost 6 bases, J lost 8 bases, and 10 bases stayed unmatched. In germline, CDR1 is SQVTM, CDR2 ANQGSEA. CDR3 length: 14 amino acids. The CDR3: CSVSTGDKDSPLHF. CDR3 DNA: TGCAGCGTGTCCACAGGGGACAAGGATTCACCCCTCCACTTT.

This clonotype was recorded a few times. The CDR3 bases are TGCAGCGTTGTTGAGTCCGATGGTGGGGATGGCTACACCTTC. Translation: CSVVESDGGDGYTF. V gene TRBV29-1 combines with J gene TRBJ1-2; D gene uncertain. V lost 4 bases and J 6 bases, leaving 18 bases between the germline ends. This CDR3 contains 14 residues. Looked up from germline, CDR1 is SQVTM and CDR2 is ANQGSEA.

The rearrangement links TRBV7-6 to TRBJ2-1; 9 bases line up with TRBD2. There are 16 residues in the CDR3. J gave up 5 bases and V 6 bases, and 11 bases lay outside the gene matches. In germline, CDR1 is SGHVS, CDR2 FNYEAQ. The CDR3 DNA follows: TGTGCCAGCAGGCCTTTAGCGGGAGAGGGACACAATGAGCAGTTCTTC. Translation: CASRPLAGEGHNEQFF. Complete variable domain (other parts from reference TRBV7-6 and TRBJ2-1): GAGVSQSPRYKVTKRGQDVALRCDPISGHVSLYWYRQALGQGPEFLTYFNYEAQQDKSGLPNDRFSAERPEGSISTLTIQRTEQRDSAMYRCASRPLAGEGHNEQFFGPGTRLTVL.

V gene TRBV7-9 combines with J gene TRBJ2-6; a weak D match, TRBD1 (5 bases). The V gene lost 4 bases and the J gene lost 0 bases, with 13 bases spanning the gap. From germline, CDR1 is SEHNR and CDR2 FQNEAQ (reference sequence). The CDR3 consists of 17 residues. The CDR3 DNA follows: TGTGCCAGCAGCTCAACGACAGCCGCCTCTGGGGCCAACGTCCTGACTTTC. It codes for CASSSTTAASGANVLTF. The whole variable domain, filled in from reference TRBV7-9 and TRBJ2-6, reads DTGVSQNPRHKITKRGQNVTFRCDPISEHNRLYWYRQTLGQGPEFLTYFQNEAQLEKSRLLSDRFSAERPKGSFSTLEIQRTEQGDSAMYLCASSSTTAASGANVLTFGAGSRLTVL.

This clonotype was seen more than once but under ten times. This sequence joins TRBV20-1 and TRBJ2-5, with D possibly TRBD2 on 5 matching bases. The CDR3 loop spans 15 amino acids. Germline loops: CDR1 DFQATT, CDR2 SNEGSKA (reference sequence). The V gene lost 0 bases and the J gene lost 4 bases, with 15 bases spanning the gap. Here the CDR3 reads CSAREYGDAGETQYF. The CDR3, as DNA: TGCAGTGCTAGAGAATACGGGGATGCAGGAGAGACCCAGTACTTC.

The chain couples TRBV7-8 to TRBJ2-1; 12 positions agree with TRBD2. Germline V CDR1 and CDR2: SGHVS, FQNEAQ. Germline trimming cut 5 bases from V and 14 bases from J; bases unmatched to any gene: 10. This CDR3 has 14 amino acids. The CDR3 coding sequence is TGTGCCAGCAGCCCCCCCCGGACTAGCGGGAATAAGTTCTTC. Encoded protein: CASSPPRTSGNKFF. The full variable domain, its missing parts supplied by reference TRBV7-8 and TRBJ2-1, is GAGVSQSPRYKVAKRGQDVALRCDPISGHVSLFWYQQALGQGPEFLTYFQNEAQLDKSGLPSDRFFAERPEGSVSTLKIQRTQQEDSAVYLCASSPPRTSGNKFFGPGTRLTVL.

The table lists this clonotype with a few counts. V usage is TRBV7-9 and J usage is TRBJ1-1; D unresolved. Looked up from germline, CDR1 is SEHNR and CDR2 is FQNEAQ (reference sequence). The length of the CDR3 is 14 residues. V was cut by 0 bases and J by 7 bases, with 12 bases left in between. CDR3 sequence reads: CASSLAPGGDEAFF. CDR3 in DNA: TGTGCCAGCAGCTTAGCCCCGGGCGGGGATGAAGCTTTCTTT.

This clonotype has only a few counts. The chain carries TRBV3-1 and TRBJ2-2; the match to TRBD1 covers 7 bases. V dropped 6 bases and J dropped 6; count of bases not matched to a gene: 4. The CDR3 has 13 amino acids. Germline lookup yields CDR1 LGHDT and CDR2 YNNKEL (reference sequence). The CDR3 DNA is TGTGCCAGCAGACCGACAGGGTCCGGGGAGCTGTTTTTT. Translating it yields CASRPTGSGELFF.

This chain connects TRBV5-8 to TRBJ2-1; tentative D call: TRBD1 (5 bases). Trimming left V 9 bases short and J 6 bases short, with 19 bases between. Germline CDR1 SGHTS, CDR2 YDEGEE. The CDR3 extends over 14 amino acids. The CDR3 reads CATVVFLGVNEQFF. The DNA of the CDR3 is TGTGCCACAGTCGTTTTCCTAGGGGTCAATGAGCAGTTCTTC.

This chain joins TRBV28 and TRBJ1-5; tentatively, D is TRBD1 (6 bases). In germline, CDR1 is MDHEN, CDR2 SYDVKM. V was pared by 1 base and J by 4 bases, with 11 bases between. The CDR3 has 15 residues. CDR3 DNA: TGTGCCAGCAGTTTATTACAGGGCCTGAATCAGCCCCAGCATTTT. It yields the protein CASSLLQGLNQPQHF.

The chain recombines TRBV27 with TRBJ1-5, with D unclear. The CDR3 runs to 13 residues. Germline V lookup: CDR1 MNHEY, CDR2 SMNVEV (reference sequence). V was trimmed by 3 bases and J by 6 bases, leaving 9 bases between them. CDR3 bases: TGTGCCAGCAGTTTTGGGAGGTTTCAGCCCCAGCATTTT. The encoded protein is CASSFGRFQPQHF.

This clonotype was observed a handful of times. The rearrangement links TRBV20-1 to TRBJ2-1; 9 positions match TRBD2. Germline values: CDR1 DFQATT, CDR2 SNEGSKA (reference sequence). J lost 8 bases, V lost 0 bases, and 11 bases had no gene match. The length of the CDR3 is 16 residues. CDR3 loop: CSARDPSIAGADEQFF. CDR3 DNA sequence: TGCAGTGCTAGAGATCCCTCTATAGCGGGAGCGGATGAGCAGTTCTTC.

At least ten counts were recorded for this clonotype. The chain employs TRBV20-1 and TRBJ1-1; D is uncertain. The germline V and J ends were trimmed by 6 bases and 5 bases, with 13 bases remaining between them. CDR3 length: 12 amino acids. Looked up from germline, CDR1 is DFQATT and CDR2 is SNEGSKA (reference sequence). In DNA, the CDR3 is TGCAGTGCCGGCGGGTATGTTACTGAAGCTTTCTTT. The encoded protein is CSAGGYVTEAFF.

The chain couples TRBV7-9 to TRBJ2-1, with 12 bases matching TRBD2. J lost 2 bases, V lost 4 bases, and 3 bases had no gene match. Germline V gene data show CDR1 as SEHNR and CDR2 as FQNEAQ (reference sequence). This CDR3 has 16 amino acids. CDR3 sequence: CASSSTSGGPYNEQFF. CDR3 DNA sequence: TGTGCCAGCAGCTCGACTAGCGGGGGTCCCTACAATGAGCAGTTCTTC.

The chain joins TRBV20-1 to TRBJ2-1; 11 nucleotides line up with TRBD2. CDR1 is DFQATT and CDR2 is SNEGSKA in the germline V gene (reference sequence). V lost 5 bases, J lost 7 bases, and 7 bases stayed unmatched. CDR3 length: 14 amino acids. In nucleotides, the CDR3 is TGCAGTGCTCTTACTAGCGGGAGTGTAAATGAGCAGTTCTTC. The encoded protein is CSALTSGSVNEQFF.

This clonotype was seen more than once but under ten times. Here the CDR3 DNA reads TGCAGCGCTGGGGGACAGGGTAATGACATTCAGTACTTC. Translation gives CSAGGQGNDIQYF. The chain has TRBV29-1 and TRBJ2-4; 9 nucleotides align to TRBD1. Per germline, CDR1 SQVTM and CDR2 ANQGSEA. The ends lost 7 bases at V and 8 bases at J; junction bases unmatched: 9. This CDR3 region has 13 residues.

The rearrangement uses TRBV19 and TRBJ1-1, with TRBD1 matching over 8 bases. V was clipped by 5 bases and J by 8 bases; unmatched bases: 13. This CDR3 has 15 residues. Germline loops: CDR1 LNHDA, CDR2 SQIVND (reference sequence). The CDR3 protein is CASSRWTGTSSEAFF. CDR3 nucleotides: TGTGCCAGTAGTCGCTGGACAGGGACGTCTTCGGAAGCTTTCTTT.